This T cell receptor (beta chain) comes out of a study of T cell responses to AZD1222 COVID-19 vaccine. This CDR3 spans 13 amino acids. V lost 1 base, J lost 4 bases, and 8 bases lay in between. Sample share makes this clone medium-sized. Some clones are missing from TCRdb's copy, which holds only in-frame ones; the method was immunoSEQ multiplex PCR. This sample has 95,000 or so clones; around 92% occur once, and the top ten carry 2.8%. This clonotype was sampled from an adult in good health. The chain employs TRBV6-7 and TRBJ2-7; D gene uncertain. TRBV6-7 is an ORF, and what it does is uncertain. Sequenced here: peripheral blood, sampled on day 0 of MenACWY control vaccination. CDR3 protein: CASSYFQAYEQYF. The CDR3 nucleotides are TGTGCCAGCAGTTACTTTCAGGCGTACGAGCAGTACTTC.